Listed here are 8 T cell receptor beta chains from one sample, sequenced in a study of T cells in Graves' hyperthyroidism and ophthalmopathy. The TCR beta CDR3 regions underwent amplification using RNA transcripts as the source. RT-PCR in the first round (using the HTBI primer set) targeted the TCR CDR3. TCRdb called the multiplex PCR reads again in MiXCR, with one record for every CDR3 protein. The sample includes 550,000 to 650,000 distinct CDR3 sequences, about 15% of them seen just once. The sequenced material came from blood. These TCRs come from a woman aged 35 to 49 with Graves' hyperthyroidism.

This clonotype has a count of ten or more. V gene TRBV3-1 combines with J gene TRBJ2-1; 9 bases are shared with TRBD2. The J segment lost 2 bases and the V segment lost 3 bases, leaving 2 bases of the junction unmatched. The germline gives CDR1 LGHDT, CDR2 YNNKEL (reference sequence). This CDR3 has 15 residues. CDR3 region: CASSQRLAAYNEQFF. The CDR3 nucleotides are TGTGCCAGCAGCCAGCGACTAGCGGCCTACAATGAGCAGTTCTTC.

This clonotype was seen ten or more times. The chain joins TRBV28 to TRBJ2-2; 10 nucleotides match TRBD2. J gave up 6 bases and V 3 bases, and 13 bases lay outside the gene matches. This CDR3 has 18 amino acids. CDR1 is MDHEN, CDR2 SYDVKM, per germline. CDR3 sequence reads: CASSFPSGSQSLAGELFF. The CDR3 bases are TGTGCCAGCAGTTTTCCTAGCGGGAGTCAATCGCTGGCCGGGGAGCTGTTTTTT.

This sequence joins TRBV20-1 and TRBJ2-5, with TRBD2 matching 11 bases. Unmatched junction bases numbered 8, after V lost 6 bases and J lost 5 bases. CDR3 length equals 14 residues. Germline lookup yields CDR1 DFQATT and CDR2 SNEGSKA (reference sequence). The CDR3 spells CSALAGGPGETQYF. CDR3 nucleotides: TGCAGTGCATTAGCGGGAGGGCCGGGGGAGACCCAGTACTTC.

Ten or more counts support this clonotype. The chain combines TRBV3-1 with TRBJ2-7, with D perhaps TRBD2 (5 bases). Trimming pared 0 bases from V and 0 bases from J, leaving 15 bases between. Germline V gene data show CDR1 as LGHDT and CDR2 as YNNKEL (reference sequence). CDR3 length: 17 amino acids. As DNA, the CDR3 is TGTGCCAGCAGCCAAGACTACAGAGGGCAGACCTCCTACGAGCAGTACTTC. This codes for CASSQDYRGQTSYEQYF.

This chain uses TRBV20-1 with TRBJ2-7; TRBD2 matches at 11 bases. Trimming took 2 bases from V and 0 from J; bases not matched to a gene: 3. Germline-derived CDR1 and CDR2 are DFQATT and SNEGSKA (reference sequence). CDR3 size: 15 residues. This CDR3 is CSARTGTSGSYEQYF. For the CDR3, the DNA is TGCAGTGCTAGAACCGGGACTAGCGGCTCCTACGAGCAGTACTTC.

This clonotype showed up many times. V gene TRBV18 combines with J gene TRBJ1-1; D is possibly TRBD1 (5 bases). The CDR3 runs to 15 residues. The V and J ends lost 3 bases and 4 bases respectively, with 15 bases between them. CDR1 KGHSH and CDR2 LQKENI come from the germline V gene. Here the CDR3 reads CASSPQGSAGTEAFF. The CDR3 DNA sequence: TGTGCCAGCTCACCTCAGGGTTCGGCTGGCACTGAAGCTTTCTTT.

The genes are TRBV5-6 and TRBJ2-1; 7 bases fit TRBD1. Germline CDR1 reads SGHDT; CDR2 reads YYEEEE. The trim removed 3 bases at V and 2 bases at J, leaving 8 bases unmatched. The CDR3 sequence is 16 residues long. The CDR3 coding sequence is TGTGCCAGCAGCTGGGCCCGGACAGGAGCCTACAATGAGCAGTTCTTC. The encoded protein is CASSWARTGAYNEQFF.

The chain employs TRBV19 and TRBJ2-2; D remains ambiguous. Germline V gives CDR1 LNHDA, CDR2 SQIVND (reference sequence). CDR3 length: 17 residues. V was cut by 5 bases and J by 6 bases, with 22 bases left in between. CDR3 in DNA: TGTGCCAGTAGTTCGATAACAGATACGAGGAGAGCCGGGGAGCTGTTTTTT. Translating gives CASSSITDTRRAGELFF.